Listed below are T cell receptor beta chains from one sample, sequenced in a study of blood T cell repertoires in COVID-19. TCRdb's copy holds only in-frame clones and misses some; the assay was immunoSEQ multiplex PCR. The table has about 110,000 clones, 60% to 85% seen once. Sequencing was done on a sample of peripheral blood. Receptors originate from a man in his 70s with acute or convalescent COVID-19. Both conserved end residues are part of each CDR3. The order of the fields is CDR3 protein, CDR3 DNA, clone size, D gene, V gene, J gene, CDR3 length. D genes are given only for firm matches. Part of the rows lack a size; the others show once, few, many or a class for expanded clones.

CASRRQGSNTGELFF	TGTGCCAGCAGGCGACAGGGAAGTAACACCGGGGAGCTGTTTTTT	-	TRBD1	TRBV6-5	TRBJ2-2	15
CASSLPRDQPQHF	TGTGCCAGCAGTTTACCTCGGGATCAGCCCCAGCATTTT	-	-	TRBV6-5	TRBJ1-5	13
CAISERRENTEAFF	TGTGCCATCAGTGAGCGTCGGGAGAACACTGAAGCTTTCTTT	-	-	TRBV10-3	TRBJ1-1	14
CSVGDRVRQETQYF	TGCAGCGTCGGGGACAGAGTCAGGCAAGAGACCCAGTACTTC	-	TRBD1	TRBV29-1	TRBJ2-5	14
CASTQTGEVGELFF	TGTGCCAGCACTCAAACGGGGGAAGTCGGGGAGCTGTTTTTT	-	-	TRBV6-5	TRBJ2-2	14
CASSQRQRRYNEQFF	TGTGCCAGCAGCCAGCGACAGCGAAGGTACAATGAGCAGTTCTTC	-	-	TRBV3-1/TRBV3-2	TRBJ2-1	15
CASSVGTGGTDTQYF	TGTGCCAGCAGCGTGGGGACAGGGGGCACAGATACGCAGTATTTT	-	TRBD1	TRBV9	TRBJ2-3	15
CASSLGQTANTGELFF	TGTGCCAGCAGCTTAGGACAGACAGCGAACACCGGGGAGCTGTTTTTT	few	-	TRBV7-9	TRBJ2-2	16
CASSDPQGGNTEAFF	TGTGCCAGCAGTGACCCCCAGGGCGGAAACACTGAAGCTTTCTTT	-	-	TRBV6-1	TRBJ1-1	15
CASRLVQGKAFF	TGTGCCAGCAGACTAGTACAGGGAAAAGCTTTCTTT	-	-	TRBV6-5	TRBJ1-1	12
CASTWDTAYEQYF	TGCGCCAGTACTTGGGACACCGCCTACGAGCAGTACTTC	-	-	TRBV5-1	TRBJ2-7	13
CAIGARAGTDTQYF	TGTGCCATCGGGGCAAGGGCTGGCACAGATACGCAGTATTTT	-	-	TRBV10-3	TRBJ2-3	14
CASSLRGGYTF	TGTGCCAGCAGCCTTAGGGGTGGCTACACCTTC	-	-	TRBV11-2	TRBJ1-2	11
CASSLTSGGAFYNEQFF	TGTGCCAGCAGCTTGACTAGCGGGGGGGCCTTCTACAATGAGCAGTTCTTC	-	TRBD2	TRBV11-2	TRBJ2-1	17
CASSYSKQGDQPQHF	TGTGCCAGCAGTTACTCGAAACAGGGGGATCAGCCCCAGCATTTT	few	TRBD1	TRBV6-2/TRBV6-3	TRBJ1-5	15
CASGPQGRKDTEAFF	TGTGCCAGTGGACCACAGGGAAGGAAGGACACTGAAGCTTTCTTT	-	-	TRBV19	TRBJ1-1	15
CASRPTVLGNTIYF	TGTGCCAGCAGGCCGACAGTCCTTGGAAACACCATATATTTT	few	-	TRBV2	TRBJ1-3	14
CASSIQGGQGYTF	TGTGCCAGTAGTATACAGGGAGGGCAAGGCTACACCTTC	-	-	TRBV19	TRBJ1-2	13
CATSRGGQGNQPQHF	TGTGCCACCAGCAGAGGGGGACAGGGCAATCAGCCCCAGCATTTT	-	TRBD1	TRBV15	TRBJ1-5	15
CASSYVGQGFGEQFF	TGTGCCAGCAGTTACGTAGGACAGGGGTTTGGTGAGCAGTTCTTC	-	TRBD1	TRBV6-5	TRBJ2-1	15
CASSPGQTLGAFF	TGTGCCAGCTCACCTGGACAGACGCTGGGAGCTTTCTTT	-	-	TRBV18	TRBJ1-1	13
CASSEPGKVQPQHF	TGTGCCAGCAGTGAACCAGGGAAGGTCCAGCCCCAGCATTTT	-	-	TRBV25-1	TRBJ1-5	14
CASSVVAGGTDTQYF	TGTGCCAGCAGCGTCGTAGCGGGGGGCACAGATACGCAGTATTTT	few	TRBD2	TRBV9	TRBJ2-3	15
CASSYLGQGVSYEQYF	TGTGCCAGCAGTTACTTAGGTCAGGGGGTTTCCTACGAGCAGTACTTC	-	TRBD1	TRBV6-5	TRBJ2-7	16
CATSDSYRDTQYF	TGTGCCACCAGTGATTCGTACAGGGATACGCAGTATTTT	-	-	TRBV24-1	TRBJ2-3	13
CASSGLFSTDTQYF	TGTGCCAGCAGTGGACTTTTTAGCACAGATACGCAGTATTTT	-	-	TRBV6-4	TRBJ2-3	14
CASSLVAAGNTEAFF	TGCGCCAGCAGCTTGGTTGCCGCGGGTAACACTGAAGCTTTCTTT	-	-	TRBV5-1	TRBJ1-1	15
CASSAQSTGGLYGYTF	TGTGCCAGCAGCGCCCAATCGACAGGGGGATTGTACGGCTACACCTTC	-	TRBD1	TRBV9	TRBJ1-2	16
CASSQTGGNYGYTF	TGTGCCAGCAGCCAAACAGGGGGGAACTATGGCTACACCTTC	-	TRBD1	TRBV3-1/TRBV3-2	TRBJ1-2	14
CASSSQDRYGYTF	TGTGCCAGCAGTTCCCAGGATCGCTATGGCTACACCTTC	few	-	TRBV6-2/TRBV6-3	TRBJ1-2	13
CASSRGKGTDTQYF	TGTGCCAGCAGCCGGGGAAAGGGGACAGATACGCAGTATTTT	once	-	TRBV3-1/TRBV3-2	TRBJ2-3	14
CASGSLREIGGWGPQHF	TGTGCTAGTGGTTCTCTTCGGGAGATCGGCGGTTGGGGGCCCCAGCATTTT	-	-	TRBV12-5	TRBJ1-5	17
CSASNGTSVGTGELFF	TGCAGTGCTAGTAATGGGACTAGCGTTGGCACCGGGGAGCTGTTTTTT	-	TRBD2	TRBV20-1	TRBJ2-2	16
CASSPGGINTGELFF	TGTGCCAGCAGCCCAGGGGGGATTAACACCGGGGAGCTGTTTTTT	-	-	TRBV9	TRBJ2-2	15
CARRVAGAGANTGELFF	TGTGCCCGCCGCGTCGCGGGGGCGGGGGCGAACACCGGGGAGCTGTTTTTT	-	-	TRBV9	TRBJ2-2	17
CASGLPKGGDPWGEQYF	TGTGCTAGTGGTCTCCCCAAGGGCGGGGACCCCTGGGGCGAGCAGTACTTC	-	-	TRBV12-5	TRBJ2-7	17
CASSFNQGGHQETQYF	TGCGCCAGCAGCTTTAATCAGGGGGGCCACCAAGAGACCCAGTACTTC	-	-	TRBV5-1	TRBJ2-5	16
CASSQDTNRANTEAFF	TGCGCCAGCAGCCAAGATACCAACAGAGCGAACACTGAAGCTTTCTTT	-	-	TRBV4-1	TRBJ1-1	16
CASSPGRNSGNTIYF	TGTGCCAGCTCACCCGGCAGGAACTCTGGAAACACCATATATTTT	-	-	TRBV18	TRBJ1-3	15
CASSVEGGIRNSPLHF	TGTGCCAGCAGCGTAGAGGGGGGGATCAGGAATTCACCCCTCCACTTT	few	-	TRBV9	TRBJ1-6	16
CASSSSTGDNSPLHF	TGTGCCAGCAGCTCTTCTACAGGGGACAATTCACCCCTCCACTTT	-	TRBD1	TRBV7-2	TRBJ1-6	15
CASSGPGTSGVSTDTQYF	TGTGCCAGCAGCGGACCCGGGACTAGCGGGGTTAGCACAGATACGCAGTATTTT	-	TRBD2	TRBV3-1/TRBV3-2	TRBJ2-3	18
CASVQGDGNTIYF	TGTGCCAGCGTTCAGGGTGATGGAAACACCATATATTTT	-	-	TRBV12-3/TRBV12-4	TRBJ1-3	13
CASRTGHLVDTGELFF	TGTGCCAGTAGAACCGGACACCTGGTCGACACCGGGGAGCTGTTTTTT	-	-	TRBV19	TRBJ2-2	16
CASRGGSYEQYF	TGTGCCAGCAGAGGGGGCTCCTACGAGCAGTACTTC	-	-	TRBV5-6	TRBJ2-7	12
CASSYPGTVRYTF	TGTGCCAGCAGTTACCCTGGGACTGTTCGCTACACCTTC	-	-	TRBV6-5	TRBJ1-2	13
CASSLSGGKTYNSPLHF	TGTGCCAGCAGCTTATCAGGGGGCAAAACCTATAATTCACCCCTCCACTTT	-	TRBD1	TRBV7-9	TRBJ1-6	17